The 5 T cell receptor beta chains below were found in one sample sequenced in a study of blood T cell repertoires in COVID-19. Sequencing was performed with immunoSEQ multiplex PCR; in TCRdb, only in-frame clones are kept and a portion is missing. The sample holds around 200,000 clones, roughly 80% seen once. Sample: peripheral blood. The source of these receptors is a human donor in a cohort sampled during active COVID-19.

This chain links TRBV28 with TRBJ1-5; 7 bases fit TRBD1. CDR1 MDHEN and CDR2 SYDVKM come from the germline V gene. V shed 3 bases, J shed 2 bases, and the junction held 4 bases outside the gene matches. This CDR3 region has 15 residues. DNA of the CDR3: TGTGCCAGCAGTTTCTCAGGGGGTCGCAATCAGCCCCAGCATTTT. The encoded protein is CASSFSGGRNQPQHF.

The chain combines TRBV7-2 with TRBJ2-7; 7 bases line up with TRBD2. This CDR3 comprises 12 residues. The V segment lost 5 bases and the J segment 5 bases; nucleotides outside the gene matches: 3. CDR1 and CDR2 from the germline V gene are SGHTA and FQGNSA. As DNA, the CDR3 is TGTGCCAGCAGCCGCGGGAGCCACGAGCAGTACTTC. It yields the protein CASSRGSHEQYF.

The chain is built from TRBV2 and TRBJ2-7; 7 bases agree with TRBD1. This CDR3 has 13 residues. After removal of 9 bases from V and 1 base from J, the junction contained 6 bases not matched to a gene. Per germline, CDR1 SNHLY and CDR2 FYNNEI. DNA for the CDR3: TGTGCCAGTTCCGGGACAGATTCCTACGAGCAGTACTTC. Translation gives CASSGTDSYEQYF.

The chain links TRBV18 to TRBJ2-3, with 7 bases lining up with TRBD2. Trimming removed 0 bases from V and 4 bases from J; junction bases left unmatched: 7. Germline values: CDR1 KGHSH, CDR2 LQKENI. The CDR3 spans 16 residues. In DNA, the CDR3 is TGTGCCAGCTCACCACCTAGCGGGCTAGGAGCAGATACGCAGTATTTT. Translated, it gives CASSPPSGLGADTQYF.

The genes are TRBV7-2 and TRBJ1-1; 10 bases fit TRBD1. This CDR3 has 15 residues. J was trimmed by 1 base and V by 5 bases; bases with no gene match: 4. Germline V gene lookup returns CDR1 SGHTA and CDR2 FQGNSA. CDR3 protein: CASSPRQGANTEAFF. The CDR3 DNA is TGTGCCAGCAGCCCACGACAGGGGGCGAACACTGAAGCTTTCTTT.